The 27 T cell receptor beta chains presented below share a single source sample, sequenced in a study of T-cell reconstitution after alpha-beta-depleted transplantation in children. For TCRbeta, the library was prepared with unique molecular identifiers. TCRdb reprocessed the PCR reads with MiXCR, giving one entry per CDR3 protein. The table shows hundreds of thousands of distinct CDR3 sequences, with roughly 13% occurring only once. The material sequenced was PBMCs, mostly from graft donor cells, taken 360 days after TCRalphabeta/CD19-depleted stem cell transplant. The origin of the receptors is a male patient aged 10-17 years who had a stem cell transplant for acute myeloid leukemia, so the T cells may come from the graft donor.

This clonotype was recorded many times. The CDR3 nucleotides read TGCAGCGTAACGGACGGGTTGCAGTACTTC. Translated, it gives CSVTDGLQYF. The chain recombines TRBV29-1 with TRBJ2-7; no definite D call. V was cut by 6 bases and J by 9 bases, with 12 bases left in between. CDR3 length: 10 residues. Germline V lookup: CDR1 SQVTM, CDR2 ANQGSEA.

This clonotype occurred a few times. The CDR3 bases are TGCAGTGCTAGGCCGGGACCCTACGAGCAGTACTTC. Its protein is CSARPGPYEQYF. J is TRBJ2-7 and V is TRBV20-1, with D perhaps given as TRBD1 or TRBD2 (5 bases each). Germline V gene lookup returns CDR1 DFQATT and CDR2 SNEGSKA (reference sequence). This CDR3 is 12 amino acids long. The V end lost 3 bases, the J end lost 2 bases, and 8 bases lay between the germline ends.

The V call is TRBV6-4, the J call TRBJ2-6, with D perhaps assigned TRBD1 or TRBD2 (5 bases each). Germline V lookup: CDR1 MRHNA, CDR2 SNTAGT. V dropped 3 bases and J dropped 4 bases, with 7 bases sitting between them. CDR3 size: 14 residues. The CDR3, as DNA: TGTGCCAGCAGTGAGGGGACCGGGGCCAACGTCCTGACTTTC. This gives the protein CASSEGTGANVLTF.

The chain couples TRBV12-3 or TRBV12-4 to TRBJ2-7; D call uncertain. The CDR3 sequence is 15 residues long. Trimming took 6 bases from V and 6 from J, leaving 21 bases between them. The CDR3 loop reads CASSSPPGPRGEQYF. The CDR3 bases are TGTGCCAGCAGCTCCCCCCCCGGGCCCCGAGGCGAGCAGTACTTC.

The table lists this clonotype with many counts. The CDR3 loop reads CASSPGLVYNEQFF. CDR3 DNA: TGTGCCAGCAGTCCGGGACTAGTTTACAATGAGCAGTTCTTC. V and J are TRBV6-2 or TRBV6-3 and TRBJ2-1, with 8 bases identical to TRBD2. The CDR3 is 14 residues long. Germline trimming cut 5 bases from V and 4 bases from J; bases unmatched to any gene: 4. Germline-derived CDR1 and CDR2 are MNHEY and SVGEGT.

This clonotype has only a few counts. The gene calls are TRBV9 and TRBJ2-1; a possible D gene is TRBD2 (6 bases). The CDR3 is 16 residues long. The V and J ends lost 1 base and 9 bases respectively, with 20 bases between them. CDR1 and CDR2 from the germline V gene are SGDLS and YYNGEE. This CDR3 reads CASSVYPAGSKGEQFF. The CDR3 DNA reads TGTGCCAGCAGCGTATATCCAGCGGGCTCGAAGGGTGAGCAGTTCTTC.

This clonotype appeared many times. J is TRBJ2-7 and V is TRBV29-1; tentatively, D is TRBD2 (5 bases). V was clipped by 5 bases and J by 6 bases, with 20 bases between them. CDR3 length: 14 amino acids. Germline CDR1 and CDR2: SQVTM and ANQGSEA. The CDR3 reads CSVNPPTRSSEQYF. DNA of the CDR3: TGCAGCGTTAACCCCCCAACTAGGAGCAGCGAGCAGTACTTC.

The rearrangement links TRBV29-1 to TRBJ2-5; 13 nucleotides line up with TRBD2. This CDR3 has 15 amino acids. V trimming: 4 bases; J trimming: 2 bases; junction bases outside the gene matches: 4. Germline-derived CDR1 and CDR2 are SQVTM and ANQGSEA. DNA for the CDR3: TGCAGCGTTGTCCAGACTAGCGGGAGGCAAGAGACCCAGTACTTC. Protein sequence: CSVVQTSGRQETQYF.

This clonotype was detected a few times. The chain recombines TRBV28 with TRBJ2-1; 7 bases are shared with TRBD2. V lost 5 bases to trimming and J lost 5 bases; unmatched junction nucleotides: 9. CDR1 is MDHEN and CDR2 is SYDVKM in the germline V gene. The CDR3 extends over 15 amino acids. Written as DNA, the CDR3 is TGTGCCAGCAGTCTCCGGGTAGCGGGTAACAATGAGCAGTTCTTC. Protein product: CASSLRVAGNNEQFF.

The chain recombines TRBV12-3 or TRBV12-4 with TRBJ2-2, with TRBD1 matching over 7 bases. The CDR3 runs to 17 residues. The junction had 14 bases not matched to a gene; V was cut back by 7 bases and J by 3 bases. CDR3 protein: CASTPPPGQEYTGELFF. CDR3 nucleotide sequence: TGTGCCAGCACCCCTCCTCCCGGACAGGAGTACACCGGGGAGCTGTTTTTT.

Comment on this clonotype: A clone one base away is much larger, so this may be a read error. The CDR3 carries no conserved terminal phenylalanine or tryptophan, so it likely arises from a read error. This sequence joins TRBV4-2 and TRBJ2-7, with 11 positions matching TRBD2. With V trimmed by 0 bases and J by 0 bases, 4 bases remained unmatched. The length of the CDR3 is 17 residues. CDR1 LGHNA and CDR2 YNFKEQ come from the germline V gene. CDR3 DNA sequence: TGTGCCAGCAGCCAAGATCAACTAGCGGGGGTCTCCTACGAGCAGTACTAC. It is translated as CASSQDQLAGVSYEQYY.

This clonotype was seen repeatedly, ten times or more. The chain combines TRBV5-4 with TRBJ2-1; D ambiguous. The germline V gene has CDR1 SGHNT and CDR2 YYREEE (reference sequence). The CDR3 consists of 14 residues. Trimming removed 4 bases from V and 9 bases from J, with 17 bases in between. The chain's CDR3 is CASSQSPSRREQFF. CDR3 bases: TGTGCCAGCAGCCAATCCCCGAGTAGGCGTGAGCAGTTCTTC.

This chain connects TRBV30 to TRBJ2-7, with 11 bases that match TRBD2. Trimming at V came to 8 bases and at J to 5 bases, leaving 8 bases not matched to a gene. This CDR3 region has 13 residues. Germline CDR1 reads GTSNPN; CDR2 reads SVGIG (reference sequence). CDR3: CAPIRLAGHEQYF. CDR3 sequence (DNA): TGTGCCCCGATTCGACTAGCGGGACACGAGCAGTACTTC.

The sample holds a few counts of this clonotype. This chain uses TRBV9 with TRBJ2-5; D is ambiguous. Germline values: CDR1 SGDLS, CDR2 YYNGEE. The V gene lost 0 bases and the J gene lost 3 bases, with 9 bases spanning the gap. The CDR3 totals 14 residues. CDR3 loop: CASSVDEYEETQYF. CDR3 sequence (DNA): TGTGCCAGCAGCGTAGATGAGTATGAAGAGACCCAGTACTTC.

There are a few counts of this clonotype. The genes are TRBV29-1 and TRBJ1-1, with D perhaps TRBD1 (6 bases). Germline V CDR1 and CDR2: SQVTM, ANQGSEA. The CDR3 totals 14 residues. V was trimmed by 3 bases and J by 1 base, leaving 12 bases between them. This CDR3 reads CSVERTVGNTEAFF. DNA of the CDR3: TGCAGCGTTGAGAGGACAGTAGGGAACACTGAAGCTTTCTTT.

This clonotype was counted ten times or more. The J gene is TRBJ2-1, the V gene TRBV7-9; maybe TRBD1 (5 bases). Trimming removed 4 bases from V and 6 bases from J, with 13 bases in between. The CDR3 totals 14 residues. Per the germline V gene, CDR1 is SEHNR and CDR2 is FQNEAQ (reference sequence). CDR3 in DNA: TGTGCCAGCAGCTCATGGTCTCAGGGCAATGAGCAGTTCTTC. Translated: CASSSWSQGNEQFF. The variable domain in full, completed from reference TRBV7-9 and TRBJ2-1, reads DTGVSQNPRHKITKRGQNVTFRCDPISEHNRLYWYRQTLGQGPEFLTYFQNEAQLEKSRLLSDRFSAERPKGSFSTLEIQRTEQGDSAMYLCASSSWSQGNEQFFGPGTRLTVL.

This clonotype was counted at least ten times. The rearrangement joins TRBV12-3 or TRBV12-4 to TRBJ2-6; 7 nucleotides line up with TRBD2. The junction had 11 bases not matched to a gene; V was cut back by 6 bases and J by 0 bases. The CDR3 consists of 18 residues. In DNA form, the CDR3 reads TGTGCCAGCAGGTTCCTAGCGGTGGGGACCTCTGGGGCCAACGTCCTGACTTTC. It codes for CASRFLAVGTSGANVLTF.

In this sample, this clonotype turned up many times. The V gene is TRBV6-2 or TRBV6-3, the J gene TRBJ2-7; D possibly matches TRBD1 or TRBD2 (5 bases each). Germline V gives CDR1 MNHEY, CDR2 SVGEGT. V was pared by 2 bases and J by 3 bases, with 11 bases between. The length of the CDR3 is 14 residues. The CDR3 bases are TGTGCCAGCAGTTACGTCGGGGCCAGCTACGAGCAGTACTTC. Translation gives CASSYVGASYEQYF.

This clonotype was observed many times. The rearrangement uses TRBV5-1 and TRBJ2-7, with D maybe TRBD2 (5 bases). Trimming left V 3 bases short and J 7 bases short, with 20 bases between. Germline V CDR1 and CDR2: SGHRS, YFSETQ. CDR3 length: 15 amino acids. The CDR3 nucleotides are TGCGCCAGCAGCTGGATGAATCGGACTGGGTCGGAGCAGTACTTC. Its translation: CASSWMNRTGSEQYF. Using reference TRBV5-1 and TRBJ2-7 for the parts outside the CDR3, the full variable domain is KAGVTQTPRYLIKTRGQQVTLSCSPISGHRSVSWYQQTPGQGLQFLFEYFSETQRNKGNFPGRFSGRQFSNSRSEMNVSTLELGDSALYLCASSWMNRTGSEQYFGPGTRLTVT.

In regard to this clonotype: A much larger clone lies a single base off, so this may be a read error. The chain combines TRBV29-1 with TRBJ1-1; 7 nucleotides align to TRBD1. V was pared by 7 bases and J by 0 bases, with 2 bases of the junction left unmatched. This CDR3 is built from 12 residues. The germline gives CDR1 SQVTM, CDR2 ANQGSEA. The CDR3 DNA sequence: TGCAGCGCCGGGACAGTGAACACTGAAGCTTTCTTT. Translation gives CSAGTVNTEAFF. Full variable domain (missing parts from reference TRBV29-1 and TRBJ1-1): SAVISQKPSRDICQRGTSLTIQCQVDSQVTMMFWYRQQPGQSLTLIATANQGSEATYESGFVIDKFPISRPNLTFSTLTVSNMSPEDSSIYLCSAGTVNTEAFFGQGTRLTVV.

CDR3 region: CSVGEGPRETQYF. In DNA, the CDR3 is TGCAGCGTTGGTGAAGGGCCGCGAGAGACCCAGTACTTC. This rearrangement joins TRBV29-1 to TRBJ2-5; D unresolved. V dropped 4 bases and J dropped 4 bases, with 13 bases sitting between them. Germline-derived CDR1 and CDR2 are SQVTM and ANQGSEA. The CDR3 contains 13 residues.

Ten or more counts support this clonotype. This chain links TRBV6-2 or TRBV6-3 with TRBJ2-1; D gene uncertain. CDR1 and CDR2 from the germline V gene are MNHEY and SVGEGT. V was shortened by 0 bases and J by 6 bases, with 3 bases between the two germline ends. This CDR3 contains 12 residues. In DNA form, the CDR3 reads TGTGCCAGCAGTTACTCGGTCAATGAGCAGTTCTTC. Translating it yields CASSYSVNEQFF.

CDR3 DNA sequence: TGTGCCAGCAGCCCTCAGGGGGGCACTAATGAAAAACTGTTTTTT. Its translation is CASSPQGGTNEKLFF. The chain has TRBV7-8 and TRBJ1-4; 7 bases align to TRBD1. V shed 5 bases, J shed 2 bases, and the junction held 5 bases outside the gene matches. Germline lookup yields CDR1 SGHVS and CDR2 FQNEAQ. The CDR3 consists of 15 residues.

In this sample, this clonotype turned up a few times. The V call is TRBV6-5, the J call TRBJ2-5; tentative D call: TRBD1 (5 bases). V was shortened by 2 bases and J by 1 base, with 11 bases between the two germline ends. The CDR3 spans 15 residues. Germline values: CDR1 MNHEY, CDR2 SVGAGI. Here the CDR3 reads CASSYLQGVQETQYF. CDR3 nucleotides: TGTGCCAGCAGTTACCTGCAGGGCGTCCAAGAGACCCAGTACTTC.

V and J are TRBV2 and TRBJ2-1, with TRBD2 as a possible D gene (5 bases). The germline CDR1 and CDR2 sequences are SNHLY and FYNNEI. CDR3 length: 17 amino acids. V gave up 0 bases and J gave up 4 bases, with 16 bases separating them. This CDR3 reads CASSEALSTRGYNEQFF. The CDR3 region has the DNA TGTGCCAGCAGTGAAGCGCTTAGCACCAGAGGGTACAATGAGCAGTTCTTC.

This clonotype came up many times. This sequence joins TRBV7-8 and TRBJ1-2; no clear D gene. Between the trimmed V and J ends, which lost 1 base and 8 bases, there was a span of 8 bases. From germline, CDR1 is SGHVS and CDR2 FQNEAQ. The CDR3 runs 12 residues. CDR3 amino acids: CASSLVGRGYTF. In nucleotides, the CDR3 is TGTGCCAGCAGCTTAGTAGGGCGAGGCTACACCTTC. The complete variable domain, with remaining parts taken from reference TRBV7-8 and TRBJ1-2, reads GAGVSQSPRYKVAKRGQDVALRCDPISGHVSLFWYQQALGQGPEFLTYFQNEAQLDKSGLPSDRFFAERPEGSVSTLKIQRTQQEDSAVYLCASSLVGRGYTFGSGTRLTVV.

In this sample, this clonotype turned up many times. This chain links TRBV7-9 with TRBJ2-3, with D perhaps being TRBD1 or TRBD2 (5 bases each). Trimming stripped 3 bases from V and 4 bases from J, with 14 bases between. Germline V gene sequence: CDR1 SEHNR, CDR2 FQNEAQ (reference sequence). The CDR3 runs to 15 residues. Here the CDR3 reads CASSFRDGLPDTQYF. The CDR3 DNA follows: TGTGCCAGCAGCTTCCGGGACGGCCTTCCAGATACGCAGTATTTT.